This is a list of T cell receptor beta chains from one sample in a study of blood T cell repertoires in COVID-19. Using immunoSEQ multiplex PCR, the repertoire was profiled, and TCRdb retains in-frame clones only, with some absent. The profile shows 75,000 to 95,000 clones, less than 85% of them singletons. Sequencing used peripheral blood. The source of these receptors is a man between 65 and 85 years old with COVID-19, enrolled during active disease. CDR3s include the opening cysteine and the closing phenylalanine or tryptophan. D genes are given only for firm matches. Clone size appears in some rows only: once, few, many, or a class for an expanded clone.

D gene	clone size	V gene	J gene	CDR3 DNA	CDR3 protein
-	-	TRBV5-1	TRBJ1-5	TGCGCCAGCAGCTTGGGGGAGGGGAGCAATCAGCCCCAGCATTTT	CASSLGEGSNQPQHF
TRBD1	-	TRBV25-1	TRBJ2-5	TGTGCCAGTAGTCGGACAGGGGGCGCGCCAGAGACCCAGTACTTC	CASSRTGGAPETQYF
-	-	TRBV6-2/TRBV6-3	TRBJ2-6	TGTGCCAGCAGTTACCTGGCGCCTATAGGGAGGAGTGGGGCCAACGTCCTGACTTTC	CASSYLAPIGRSGANVLTF
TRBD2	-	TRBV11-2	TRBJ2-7	TGTGCCAGCAGCACCGCTAGCGGCCCCTACGAGCAGTACTTC	CASSTASGPYEQYF
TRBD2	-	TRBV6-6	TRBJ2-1	TGTGCCAGCAGTTTTACTAGCGGGAGAGGGAATGAGCAGTTCTTC	CASSFTSGRGNEQFF
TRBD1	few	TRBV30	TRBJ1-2	TGTGCCTGGAGTCGGGACAGGGGAGGGTATGGCTACACCTTC	CAWSRDRGGYGYTF
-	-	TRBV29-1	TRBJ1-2	TGCAGCGTCGAGAGTAACTATGGCTACACCTTC	CSVESNYGYTF
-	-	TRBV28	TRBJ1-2	TGTGCCAGCACCCTCAGGGGCTCTGGCTACACCTTC	CASTLRGSGYTF
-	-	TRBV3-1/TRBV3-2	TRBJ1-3	TGTGCCAGCAGCCAAGGGGGGCAGCTCATCTCTGGAAACACCATATATTTT	CASSQGGQLISGNTIYF
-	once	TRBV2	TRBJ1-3	TGTGCCAGCAGTGACGGGACACTCTCTGGAAACACCATATATTTT	CASSDGTLSGNTIYF
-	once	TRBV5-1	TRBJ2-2	TGCGCCAGCAGCTTGGATCGGTTACCCGGGGAGCTGTTTTTT	CASSLDRLPGELFF
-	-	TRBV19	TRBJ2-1	TGTGCCAGTAGTAGGAGTTGGAATGAGCAGTTCTTC	CASSRSWNEQFF
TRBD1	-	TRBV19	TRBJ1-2	TGTGCCAGTAGTATCGTAGGGGGCAACTATGGCTACACCTTC	CASSIVGGNYGYTF
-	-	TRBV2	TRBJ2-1	TGTGCCAGCCGCCGGGAAGCCTACAATGAGCAGTTCTTC	CASRREAYNEQFF
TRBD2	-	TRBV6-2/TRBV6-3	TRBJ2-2	TGTGCCAGCAGTCTAGCGGGAGGGCCATCCGGGGAGCTGTTTTTT	CASSLAGGPSGELFF
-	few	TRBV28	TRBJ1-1	TGTGCCAGCAGCCAAGACAACTTTGAGACTGAAGCTTTCTTT	CASSQDNFETEAFF
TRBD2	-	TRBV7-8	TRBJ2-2	TGTGCCAGCAGCTTAGTTGGGACTAGCGGGAGTACCGGGGAGCTGTTTTTT	CASSLVGTSGSTGELFF
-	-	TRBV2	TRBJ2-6	TGTGCCAGCAGTGTTGAGGGTTCAAGCTCTGGGGCCAACGTCCTGACTTTC	CASSVEGSSSGANVLTF
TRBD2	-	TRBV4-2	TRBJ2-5	TGTGCCAGCAGCCAAGACCCAGGACTAGCGGGGTACCAAGAGACCCAGTACTTC	CASSQDPGLAGYQETQYF
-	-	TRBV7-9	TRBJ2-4	TGTGCCAGCAGCTTAACCGGGAACATTCAGTACTTC	CASSLTGNIQYF
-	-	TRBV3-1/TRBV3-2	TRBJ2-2	TGTGCCAGCAGCCAAGATGGGGGGGCGCGAGGCACCGGGGAGCTGTTTTTT	CASSQDGGARGTGELFF
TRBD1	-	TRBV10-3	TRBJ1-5	TGTGCCATCAGTACACAGGGGGCTTATCAGCCCCAGCATTTT	CAISTQGAYQPQHF
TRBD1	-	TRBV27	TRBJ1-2	TGTGCCAGCAGTTTCACCTCCGGACAGGGGGGCTACACCTTC	CASSFTSGQGGYTF
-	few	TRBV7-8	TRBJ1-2	TGTGCCAGCAGCTTAGGGGGTGGGGGCGCTGGCTATGGCTACACCTTC	CASSLGGGGAGYGYTF
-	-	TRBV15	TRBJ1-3	TGTGCCACCAGCAGAGATTTTACAGGGCTACCCTCTGGAAACACCATATATTTT	CATSRDFTGLPSGNTIYF
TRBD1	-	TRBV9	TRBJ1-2	TGTGCCAGCAGCGCCGGACAGGGAATCTATGGCTACACCTTC	CASSAGQGIYGYTF
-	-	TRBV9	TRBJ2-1	TGTGCCAGCAGCGTAGGGGCAGACAACAATGAGCAGTTCTTC	CASSVGADNNEQFF
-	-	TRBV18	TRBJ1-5	TGTGCCAGCTCACCAAGCAAAACAGTCAATCAGCCCCAGCATTTT	CASSPSKTVNQPQHF